Shown below are 3 T cell receptor beta chains from a single sample sequenced in a study of regulatory T cells in long-lasting Graves disease. To make TCR beta libraries, researchers used iRepertoire HTBI primers and Arm-PCR of CDR3 regions. MiXCR, run by TCRdb on the multiplex PCR reads, gives a single entry per CDR3 protein. Of 320,000 or so distinct CDR3 sequences listed, under 20% are singletons. The sample's time point: newly diagnosed GD, antithyroid drugs for less than 3 months. After RNA was extracted from PBMCs, the TCR library was made from it. Sequences were derived from peripheral blood mononuclear cells (PBMCs), sampled at new diagnosis, from a patient treated with antithyroid drugs. The receptors were sampled from a female donor with Graves disease.

The rearrangement uses TRBV27 and TRBJ2-7; TRBD2 agrees at 13 bases. The junction had 22 bases not matched to a gene; V was cut back by 11 bases and J by 6 bases. Germline CDR1 MNHEY, CDR2 SMNVEV (reference sequence). This CDR3 is built from 18 residues. CDR3 sequence: CASALGETSGRLVSEQYF. In DNA, the CDR3 is TGTGCCTCCGCCCTCGGGGAGACTAGCGGGAGGTTAGTCTCCGAGCAGTACTTC.

CDR3 loop: CASSRTSGIISEQYF. CDR3 sequence (DNA): TGTGCCAGCAGTCGGACTAGCGGGATCATAAGCGAGCAGTACTTC. The genes are TRBV2 and TRBJ2-7; 12 bases line up with TRBD2. This CDR3 comprises 15 residues. V dropped 5 bases and J dropped 6; count of bases not matched to a gene: 8. Germline V gene sequence: CDR1 SNHLY, CDR2 FYNNEI. The whole variable domain, remainder taken from reference TRBV2 and TRBJ2-7, is EPEVTQTPSHQVTQMGQEVILRCVPISNHLYFYWYRQILGQKVEFLVSFYNNEISEKSEIFDDQFSVERPDGSNFTLKIRSTKLEDSAMYFCASSRTSGIISEQYFGPGTRLTVT.

The chain links TRBV20-1 to TRBJ2-1; D is ambiguous. The CDR3 has 13 amino acids. Germline loops: CDR1 DFQATT, CDR2 SNEGSKA (reference sequence). Trimming shortened V by 2 bases and J by 7 bases, and 12 bases separated the two germline ends. CDR3 DNA sequence: TGCAGTGCTAGAATGGGGATCCTTAATGAGCAGTTCTTC. Its translation: CSARMGILNEQFF.